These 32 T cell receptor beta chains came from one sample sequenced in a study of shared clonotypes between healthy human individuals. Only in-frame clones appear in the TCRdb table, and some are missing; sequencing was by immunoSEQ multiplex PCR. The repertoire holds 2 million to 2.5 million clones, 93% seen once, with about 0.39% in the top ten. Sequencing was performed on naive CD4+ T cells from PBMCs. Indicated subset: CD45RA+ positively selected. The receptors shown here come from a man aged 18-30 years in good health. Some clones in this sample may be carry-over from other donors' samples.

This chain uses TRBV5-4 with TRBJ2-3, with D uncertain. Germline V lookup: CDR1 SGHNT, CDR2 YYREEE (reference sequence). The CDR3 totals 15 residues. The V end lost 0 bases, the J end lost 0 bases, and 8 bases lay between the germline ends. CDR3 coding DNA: TGTGCCAGCAGCTTGGATGCGGCGAGCACAGATACGCAGTATTTT. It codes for CASSLDAASTDTQYF.

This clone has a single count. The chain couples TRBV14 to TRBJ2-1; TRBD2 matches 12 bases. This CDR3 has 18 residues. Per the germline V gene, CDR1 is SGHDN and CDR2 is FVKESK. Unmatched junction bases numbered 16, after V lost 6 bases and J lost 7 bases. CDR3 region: CASSPQPSGRAPSNEQFF. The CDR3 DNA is TGTGCCAGCAGTCCTCAACCTAGCGGGAGGGCCCCTTCTAATGAGCAGTTCTTC.

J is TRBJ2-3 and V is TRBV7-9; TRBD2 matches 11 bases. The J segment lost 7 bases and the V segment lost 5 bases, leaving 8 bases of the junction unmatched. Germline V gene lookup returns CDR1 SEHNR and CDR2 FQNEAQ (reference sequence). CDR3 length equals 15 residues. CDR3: CASSTTTSGIYTQYF. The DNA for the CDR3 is TGTGCCAGCAGCACCACGACTAGCGGGATATATACGCAGTATTTT.

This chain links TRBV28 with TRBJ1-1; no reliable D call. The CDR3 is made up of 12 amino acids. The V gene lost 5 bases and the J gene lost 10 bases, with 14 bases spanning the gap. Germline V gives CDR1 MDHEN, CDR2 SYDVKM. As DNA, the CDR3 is TGTGCCAGCAGTCCCCTTAAGGAGGCAGCTTTCTTT. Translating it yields CASSPLKEAAFF.

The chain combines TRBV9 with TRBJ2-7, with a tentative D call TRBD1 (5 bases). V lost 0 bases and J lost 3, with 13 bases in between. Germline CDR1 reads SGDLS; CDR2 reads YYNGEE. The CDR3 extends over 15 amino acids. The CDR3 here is CASSVDDRRGYEQYF. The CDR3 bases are TGTGCCAGCAGCGTAGATGACAGAAGGGGCTACGAGCAGTACTTC.

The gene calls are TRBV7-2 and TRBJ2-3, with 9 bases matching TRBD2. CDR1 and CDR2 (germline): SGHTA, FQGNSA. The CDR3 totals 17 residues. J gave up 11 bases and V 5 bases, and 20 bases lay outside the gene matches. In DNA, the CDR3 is TGTGCCAGCAGCCCCCGGGGAGGGCGGGAGGGCCTTATTAGGCAGTATTTT. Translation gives CASSPRGGREGLIRQYF.

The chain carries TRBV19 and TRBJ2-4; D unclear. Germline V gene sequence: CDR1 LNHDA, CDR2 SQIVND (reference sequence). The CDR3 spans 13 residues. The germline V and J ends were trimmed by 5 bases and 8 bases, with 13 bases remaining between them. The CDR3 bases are TGTGCCAGTAGTCCACCCGAAGGAGACATTCAGTACTTC. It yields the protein CASSPPEGDIQYF.

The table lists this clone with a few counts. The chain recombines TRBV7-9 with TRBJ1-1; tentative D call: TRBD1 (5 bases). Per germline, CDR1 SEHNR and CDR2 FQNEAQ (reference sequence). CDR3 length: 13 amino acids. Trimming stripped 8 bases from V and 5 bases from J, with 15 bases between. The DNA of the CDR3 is TGTGCCAGCGCCGAGCAGGGAGGGACTGAAGCTTTCTTT. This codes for CASAEQGGTEAFF.

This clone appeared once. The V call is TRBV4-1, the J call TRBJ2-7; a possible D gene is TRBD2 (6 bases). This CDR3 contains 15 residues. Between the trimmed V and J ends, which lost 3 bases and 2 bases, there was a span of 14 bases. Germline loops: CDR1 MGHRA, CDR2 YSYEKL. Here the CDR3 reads CASSQGGLTTYEQYF. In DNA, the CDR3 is TGCGCCAGCAGCCAGGGGGGACTTACAACCTACGAGCAGTACTTC.

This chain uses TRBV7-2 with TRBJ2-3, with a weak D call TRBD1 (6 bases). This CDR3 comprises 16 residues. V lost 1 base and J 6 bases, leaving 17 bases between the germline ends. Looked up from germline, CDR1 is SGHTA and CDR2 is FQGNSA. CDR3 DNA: TGTGCCAGCAGCTTAGAGGGAACCAGGGGTTCGGATACGCAGTATTTT. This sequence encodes CASSLEGTRGSDTQYF.

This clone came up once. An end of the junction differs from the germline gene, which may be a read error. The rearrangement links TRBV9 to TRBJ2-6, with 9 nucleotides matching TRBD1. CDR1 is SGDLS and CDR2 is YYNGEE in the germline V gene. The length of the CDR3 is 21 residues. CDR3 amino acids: CPTHTTGGKLGNHSGANVLTF. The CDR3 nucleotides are TGCCCGACTCACACGACAGGGGGAAAATTGGGAAACCACTCTGGGGCCAACGTCCTGACTTTC.

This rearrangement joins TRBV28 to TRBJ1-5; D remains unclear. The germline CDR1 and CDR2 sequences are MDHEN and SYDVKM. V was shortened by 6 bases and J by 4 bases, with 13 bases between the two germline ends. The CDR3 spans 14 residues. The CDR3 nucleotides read TGTGCCAGCAGGTCACCTTTTGGTAATCAGCCCCAGCATTTT. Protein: CASRSPFGNQPQHF.

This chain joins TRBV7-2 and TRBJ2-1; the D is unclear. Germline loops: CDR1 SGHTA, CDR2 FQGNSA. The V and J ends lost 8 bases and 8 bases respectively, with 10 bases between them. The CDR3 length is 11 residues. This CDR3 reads CASGRYDEQFF. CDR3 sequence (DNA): TGTGCCAGCGGGCGGTACGATGAGCAGTTCTTC.

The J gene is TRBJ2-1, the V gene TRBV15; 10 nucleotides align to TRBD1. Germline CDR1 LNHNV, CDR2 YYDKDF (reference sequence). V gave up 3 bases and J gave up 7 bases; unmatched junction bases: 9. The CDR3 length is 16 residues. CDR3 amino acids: CATSSSPGQGINEQFF. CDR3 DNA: TGTGCCACCAGCAGTAGCCCGGGACAGGGGATAAATGAGCAGTTCTTC.

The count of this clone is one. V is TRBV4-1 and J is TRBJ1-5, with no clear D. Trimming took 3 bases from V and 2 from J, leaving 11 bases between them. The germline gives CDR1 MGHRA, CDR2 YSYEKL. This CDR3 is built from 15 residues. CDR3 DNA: TGCGCCAGCAGCCAGCAAGGGTTTGGCAATCAGCCCCAGCATTTT. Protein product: CASSQQGFGNQPQHF.

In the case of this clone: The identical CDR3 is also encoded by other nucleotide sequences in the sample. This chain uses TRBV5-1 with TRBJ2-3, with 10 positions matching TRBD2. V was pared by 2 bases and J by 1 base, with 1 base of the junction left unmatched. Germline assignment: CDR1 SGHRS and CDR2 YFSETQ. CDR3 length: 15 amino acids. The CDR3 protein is CASSFGLAGTDTQYF. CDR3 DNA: TGCGCCAGCAGCTTTGGACTAGCGGGCACAGATACGCAGTATTTT. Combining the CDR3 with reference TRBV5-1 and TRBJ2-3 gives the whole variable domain KAGVTQTPRYLIKTRGQQVTLSCSPISGHRSVSWYQQTPGQGLQFLFEYFSETQRNKGNFPGRFSGRQFSNSRSEMNVSTLELGDSALYLCASSFGLAGTDTQYFGPGTRLTVL.

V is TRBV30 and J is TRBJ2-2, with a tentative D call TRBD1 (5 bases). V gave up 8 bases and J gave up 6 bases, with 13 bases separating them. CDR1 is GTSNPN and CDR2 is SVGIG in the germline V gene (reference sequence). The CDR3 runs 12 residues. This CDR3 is CARRRGPGELFF. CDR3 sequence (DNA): TGTGCCAGAAGAAGGGGTCCCGGGGAGCTGTTTTTT.

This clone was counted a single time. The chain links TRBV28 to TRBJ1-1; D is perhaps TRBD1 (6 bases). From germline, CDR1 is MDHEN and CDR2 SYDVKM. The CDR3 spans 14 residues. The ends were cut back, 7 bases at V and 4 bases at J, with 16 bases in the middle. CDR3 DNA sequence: TGTGCCAGCATCCAAACCCCGGGGGCCACTGAAGCTTTCTTT. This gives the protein CASIQTPGATEAFF.

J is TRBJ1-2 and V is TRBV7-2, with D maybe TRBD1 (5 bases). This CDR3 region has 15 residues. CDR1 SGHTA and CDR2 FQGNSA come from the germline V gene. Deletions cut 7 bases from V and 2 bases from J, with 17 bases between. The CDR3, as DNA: TGTGCCAGCACCCTGAGGGAGACAGTAAACTATGGCTACACCTTC. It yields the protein CASTLRETVNYGYTF.

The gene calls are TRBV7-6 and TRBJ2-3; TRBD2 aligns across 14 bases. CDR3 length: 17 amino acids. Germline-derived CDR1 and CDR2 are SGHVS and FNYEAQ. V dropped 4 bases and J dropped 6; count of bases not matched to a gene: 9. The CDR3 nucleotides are TGTGCCAGCAGCTCTGGGACTAGCGGGAGAGCGGTGGATACGCAGTATTTT. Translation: CASSSGTSGRAVDTQYF.

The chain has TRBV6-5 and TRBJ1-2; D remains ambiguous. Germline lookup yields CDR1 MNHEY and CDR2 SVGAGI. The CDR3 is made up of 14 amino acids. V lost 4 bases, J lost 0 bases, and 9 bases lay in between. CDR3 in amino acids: CASSSRGANYGYTF. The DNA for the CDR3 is TGTGCCAGCAGTTCCCGGGGTGCTAACTATGGCTACACCTTC.

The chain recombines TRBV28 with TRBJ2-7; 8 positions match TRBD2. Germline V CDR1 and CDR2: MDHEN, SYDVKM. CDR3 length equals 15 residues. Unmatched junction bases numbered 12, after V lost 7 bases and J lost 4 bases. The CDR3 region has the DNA TGTGCCAGCAACCGAGGGTCAGCGGGAGAGTACGAGCAGTACTTC. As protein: CASNRGSAGEYEQYF.

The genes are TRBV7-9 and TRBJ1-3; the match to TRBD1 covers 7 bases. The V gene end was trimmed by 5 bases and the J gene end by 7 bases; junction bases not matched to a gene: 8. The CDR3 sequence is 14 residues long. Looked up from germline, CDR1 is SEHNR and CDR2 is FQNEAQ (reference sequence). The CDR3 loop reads CASSQTGTWNTIYF. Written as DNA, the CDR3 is TGTGCCAGCAGCCAGACAGGGACCTGGAACACCATATATTTT.

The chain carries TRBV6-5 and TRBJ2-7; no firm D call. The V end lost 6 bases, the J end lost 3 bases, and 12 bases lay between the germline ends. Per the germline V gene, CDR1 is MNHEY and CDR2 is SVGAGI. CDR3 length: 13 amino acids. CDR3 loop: CASSSVLGYEQYF. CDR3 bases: TGTGCCAGCAGCTCAGTTCTTGGCTACGAGCAGTACTTC.

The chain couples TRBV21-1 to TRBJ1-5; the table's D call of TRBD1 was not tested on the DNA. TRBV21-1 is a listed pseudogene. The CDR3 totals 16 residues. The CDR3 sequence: CASSKERAGENQPQHF. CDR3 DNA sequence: TGTGCCAGCAGCAAAGAGCGCGCAGGGGAAAATCAGCCCCAGCATTTT.

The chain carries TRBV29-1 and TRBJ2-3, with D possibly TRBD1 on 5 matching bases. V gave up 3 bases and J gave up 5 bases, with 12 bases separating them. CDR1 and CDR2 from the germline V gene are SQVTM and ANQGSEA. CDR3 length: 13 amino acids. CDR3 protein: CSVDRADKDTQYF. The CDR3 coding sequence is TGCAGCGTTGACAGGGCTGACAAAGATACGCAGTATTTT.

The CDR3 nucleotides read TGTGCCAGCAAAATGGACAGGGACACCTACGAGCAGTACTTC. It yields the protein CASKMDRDTYEQYF. The genes are TRBV2 and TRBJ2-7, with TRBD1 identical over 8 bases. CDR3 size: 14 residues. Germline values: CDR1 SNHLY, CDR2 FYNNEI. Trimming at V came to 7 bases and at J to 2 bases, leaving 7 bases not matched to a gene.

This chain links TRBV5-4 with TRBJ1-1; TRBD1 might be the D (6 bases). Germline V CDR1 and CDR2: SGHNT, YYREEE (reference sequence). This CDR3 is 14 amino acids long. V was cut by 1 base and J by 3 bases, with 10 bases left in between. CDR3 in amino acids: CASSLWRTDTEAFF. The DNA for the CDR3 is TGTGCCAGCAGCTTGTGGCGGACAGACACTGAAGCTTTCTTT.

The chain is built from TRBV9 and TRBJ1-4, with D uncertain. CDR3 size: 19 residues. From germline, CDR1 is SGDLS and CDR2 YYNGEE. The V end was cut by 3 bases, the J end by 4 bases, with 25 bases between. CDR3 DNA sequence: TGTGCCAGCAGCGCGCCCCGGGGATATCTCACCTCCTATAATGAAAAACTGTTTTTT. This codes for CASSAPRGYLTSYNEKLFF.

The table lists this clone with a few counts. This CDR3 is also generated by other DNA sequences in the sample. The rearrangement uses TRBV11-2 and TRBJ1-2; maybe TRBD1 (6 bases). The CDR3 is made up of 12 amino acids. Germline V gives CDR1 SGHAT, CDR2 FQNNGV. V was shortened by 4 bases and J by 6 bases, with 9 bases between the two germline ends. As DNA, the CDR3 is TGTGCCAGCAGCTGGGCAGGGGATGGCTACACCTTC. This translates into CASSWAGDGYTF. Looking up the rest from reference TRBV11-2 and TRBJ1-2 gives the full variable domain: EAGVAQSPRYKIIEKRQSVAFWCNPISGHATLYWYQQILGQGPKLLIQFQNNGVVDDSQLPKDRFSAERLKGVDSTLKIQPAKLEDSAVYLCASSWAGDGYTFGSGTRLTVV.

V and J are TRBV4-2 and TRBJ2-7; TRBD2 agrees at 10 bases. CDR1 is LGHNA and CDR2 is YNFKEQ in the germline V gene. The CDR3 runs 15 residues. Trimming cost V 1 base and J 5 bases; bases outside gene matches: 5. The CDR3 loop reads CASSQVGLAGDEQYF. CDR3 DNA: TGTGCCAGCAGCCAAGTTGGCCTAGCGGGAGACGAGCAGTACTTC.

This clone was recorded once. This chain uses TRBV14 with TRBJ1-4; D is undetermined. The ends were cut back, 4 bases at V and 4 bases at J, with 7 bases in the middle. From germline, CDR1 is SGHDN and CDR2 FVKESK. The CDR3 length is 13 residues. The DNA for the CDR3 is TGTGCCAGCAGCCGGTCCCATAATGAAAAACTGTTTTTT. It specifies CASSRSHNEKLFF.